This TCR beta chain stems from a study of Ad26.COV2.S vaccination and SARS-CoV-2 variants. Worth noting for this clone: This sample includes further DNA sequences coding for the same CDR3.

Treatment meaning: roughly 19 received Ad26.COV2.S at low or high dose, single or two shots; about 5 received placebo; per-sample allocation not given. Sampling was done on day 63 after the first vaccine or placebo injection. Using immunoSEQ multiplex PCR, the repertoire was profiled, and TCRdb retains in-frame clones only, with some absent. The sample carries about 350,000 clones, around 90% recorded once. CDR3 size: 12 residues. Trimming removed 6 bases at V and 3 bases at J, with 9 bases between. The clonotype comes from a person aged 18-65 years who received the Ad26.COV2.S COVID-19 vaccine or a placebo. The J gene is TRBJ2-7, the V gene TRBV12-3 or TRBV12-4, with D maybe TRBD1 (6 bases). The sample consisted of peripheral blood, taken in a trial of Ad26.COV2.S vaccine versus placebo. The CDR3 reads CASSPTGYEQYF. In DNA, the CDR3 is TGTGCCAGCAGCCCGACAGGCTACGAGCAGTACTTC.